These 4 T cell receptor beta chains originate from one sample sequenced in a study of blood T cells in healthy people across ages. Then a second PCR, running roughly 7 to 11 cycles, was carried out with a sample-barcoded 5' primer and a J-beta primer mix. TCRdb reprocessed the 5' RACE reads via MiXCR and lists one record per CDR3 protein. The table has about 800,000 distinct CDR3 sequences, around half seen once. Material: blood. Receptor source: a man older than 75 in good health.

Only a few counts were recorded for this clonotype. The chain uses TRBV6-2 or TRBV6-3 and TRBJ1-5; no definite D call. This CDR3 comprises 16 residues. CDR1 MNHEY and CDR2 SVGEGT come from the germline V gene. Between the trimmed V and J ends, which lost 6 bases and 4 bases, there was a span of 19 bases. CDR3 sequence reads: CASSTSSRAGNQPQHF. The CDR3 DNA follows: TGTGCCAGCAGCACATCCTCGAGAGCGGGGAATCAGCCCCAGCATTTT.

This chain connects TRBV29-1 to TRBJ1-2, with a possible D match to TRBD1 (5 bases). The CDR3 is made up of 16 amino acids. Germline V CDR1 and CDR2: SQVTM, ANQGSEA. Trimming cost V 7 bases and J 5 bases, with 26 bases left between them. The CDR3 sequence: CSDESGPPMVFYGYTF. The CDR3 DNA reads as TGCAGCGACGAATCGGGACCGCCTATGGTATTTTATGGCTACACCTTC.

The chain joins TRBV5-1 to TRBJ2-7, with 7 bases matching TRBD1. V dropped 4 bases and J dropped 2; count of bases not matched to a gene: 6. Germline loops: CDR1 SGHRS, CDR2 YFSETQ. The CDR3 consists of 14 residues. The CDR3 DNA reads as TGCGCCAGCAGCCACGACAGGGTGCCCTACGAGCAGTACTTC. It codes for CASSHDRVPYEQYF.

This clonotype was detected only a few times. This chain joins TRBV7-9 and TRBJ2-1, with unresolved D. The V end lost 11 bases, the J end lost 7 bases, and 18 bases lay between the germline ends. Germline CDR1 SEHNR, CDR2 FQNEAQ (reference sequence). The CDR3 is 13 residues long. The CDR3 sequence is CAGAPDKANEQFF. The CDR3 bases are TGTGCCGGTGCCCCTGACAAAGCAAATGAGCAGTTCTTC.